One sample yielded the 14 T cell receptor beta chains listed below, sequenced in a study of blood T cell repertoires in COVID-19. Measured with immunoSEQ multiplex PCR; TCRdb has only the in-frame clones, and not every one. The profile shows 250,000 to 300,000 clones, 80% to 90% of them singletons. Specimen: PBMCs or T cells enriched from blood (not recorded which). These receptor sequences come from a woman between 50 and 59 years old who had recovered from COVID-19.

The V call is TRBV29-1, the J call TRBJ2-2; D gene unclear. V was pared by 1 base and J by 4 bases, with 7 bases between. The length of the CDR3 is 13 residues. Germline assignment: CDR1 SQVTM and CDR2 ANQGSEA. DNA for the CDR3: TGCAGCGTTGAAGGGGCCGTCACCGGGGAGCTGTTTTTT. This gives the protein CSVEGAVTGELFF.

The chain links TRBV9 to TRBJ1-1; weak D call: TRBD1 (6 bases). Germline CDR1 reads SGDLS; CDR2 reads YYNGEE. The CDR3 spans 15 residues. V lost 3 bases to trimming and J lost 3 bases, with 15 bases between them. The CDR3 DNA follows: TGTGCCAGCAGCGCGGGAAAAGGGGGTTACACTGAAGCTTTCTTT. Encoded protein: CASSAGKGGYTEAFF.

This chain joins TRBV24-1 and TRBJ2-3, with TRBD1 identical over 7 bases. The CDR3 has 13 residues. V was pared by 10 bases and J by 1 base, with 4 bases of the junction left unmatched. Per the germline V gene, CDR1 is KGHDR and CDR2 is SFDVKD. The CDR3 DNA follows: TGTGCCACGAAAGGACAGGGCACAGATACGCAGTATTTT. Protein: CATKGQGTDTQYF.

The chain carries TRBV10-3 and TRBJ2-1, with 10 bases identical to TRBD2. Trimming removed 10 bases from V and 0 bases from J; junction bases left unmatched: 6. Germline CDR1 reads ENHRY; CDR2 reads SYGVKD. The CDR3 has 15 amino acids. The CDR3 loop is CATDASGGSYNEQFF. DNA of the CDR3: TGTGCCACCGACGCTAGCGGGGGCTCCTACAATGAGCAGTTCTTC.

The chain links TRBV11-2 to TRBJ2-6; 7 bases map to TRBD1. This CDR3 is built from 16 residues. Per germline, CDR1 SGHAT and CDR2 FQNNGV. V lost 1 base to trimming and J lost 4 bases; unmatched junction nucleotides: 4. CDR3: CASSLGTGSGANVLTF. The CDR3 region has the DNA TGTGCCAGCAGCTTAGGGACAGGATCGGGGGCCAACGTCCTGACTTTC.

Remarks on this clone: The sample contains more than one DNA sequence encoding this CDR3. The genes are TRBV3-1 (or the pseudogene TRBV3-2) and TRBJ2-7, with 7 bases identical to TRBD2. The ends lost 4 bases at V and 2 bases at J; junction bases unmatched: 2. CDR1 is LGHDT and CDR2 is YNNKEL in the germline V gene (reference sequence). This CDR3 has 13 amino acids. The CDR3 region is CASSLAGAYEQYF. CDR3 bases: TGTGCCAGCAGCCTGGCGGGGGCCTACGAGCAGTACTTC.

This clone has just a few counts. The chain combines TRBV5-1 with TRBJ2-2; 7 bases are a match to TRBD2. This CDR3 is 15 amino acids long. CDR1 and CDR2 (germline): SGHRS, YFSETQ. With V trimmed by 4 bases and J by 1 base, 4 bases remained unmatched. CDR3 loop: CASSAGVLNTGELFF. The CDR3, as DNA: TGCGCCAGCAGCGCGGGGGTCTTGAACACCGGGGAGCTGTTTTTT.

V and J are TRBV3-1 (or the pseudogene TRBV3-2) and TRBJ2-1; 9 nucleotides line up with TRBD2. V shed 0 bases, J shed 7 bases, and the junction held 13 bases outside the gene matches. Germline-derived CDR1 and CDR2 are LGHDT and YNNKEL (reference sequence). The CDR3 totals 18 residues. The CDR3 nucleotides read TGTGCCAGCAGCCAAGAAACCACGGGGGGTAGCGGGAGAAATGAGCAGTTCTTC. Translation gives CASSQETTGGSGRNEQFF.

The chain joins TRBV9 to TRBJ1-2; a weak D match, TRBD1 (5 bases). The germline V gene encodes CDR1 SGDLS and CDR2 YYNGEE. The CDR3 covers 13 residues. Trimming removed 4 bases at V and 3 bases at J, with 10 bases between. The CDR3 nucleotides are TGTGCCAGCAGCCCCTCGGGGGACTATGGCTACACCTTC. This sequence encodes CASSPSGDYGYTF.

The CDR3 spells CASSEVISGTEAFF. Written as DNA, the CDR3 is TGCGCCAGCAGCGAGGTTATCTCGGGCACTGAAGCTTTCTTT. V is TRBV5-1 and J is TRBJ1-1; D gene uncertain. CDR1 SGHRS and CDR2 YFSETQ come from the germline V gene. With 4 bases removed from V and 4 bases from J, the gap between germline ends came to 14 bases. CDR3 length: 14 residues.

The V and J genes are TRBV11-3 and TRBJ2-2, with D unresolved. Germline V gene sequence: CDR1 SGHNT, CDR2 YENEEA. V was pared by 0 bases and J by 1 base, with 6 bases between. CDR3 size: 15 residues. CDR3: CASSLDLGNTGELFF. CDR3 nucleotide sequence: TGTGCCAGCAGCTTAGATCTAGGGAACACCGGGGAGCTGTTTTTT.

The J gene is TRBJ2-3, the V gene TRBV5-1, with 10 bases aligning to TRBD1. With V trimmed by 5 bases and J by 6 bases, 12 bases remained unmatched. Germline V CDR1 and CDR2: SGHRS, YFSETQ. The CDR3 runs to 16 residues. CDR3 DNA: TGCGCCAGCAGATATGACCCGACAGGGGGCCTTGATACGCAGTATTTT. Translation gives CASRYDPTGGLDTQYF.

This clone was observed once. This chain joins TRBV3-1 (or the pseudogene TRBV3-2) and TRBJ2-7; D possibly corresponds to TRBD2 (5 bases). Germline V gene sequence: CDR1 LGHDT, CDR2 YNNKEL (reference sequence). Trimming took 2 bases from V and 3 from J, leaving 11 bases between them. The CDR3 sequence is 14 residues long. DNA of the CDR3: TGTGCCAGCAGCCAATTAAAAGGGAGCTACGAGCAGTACTTC. Its translation is CASSQLKGSYEQYF.

This clone has just a few counts. The V and J genes are TRBV28 and TRBJ2-2, with D perhaps TRBD2 (6 bases). V lost 0 bases, J lost 5 bases, and 13 bases lay in between. There are 16 residues in the CDR3. Per germline, CDR1 MDHEN and CDR2 SYDVKM. CDR3 amino acids: CASSLWEASGTGELFF. In nucleotides, the CDR3 is TGTGCCAGCAGTTTATGGGAAGCAAGCGGGACCGGGGAGCTGTTTTTT.